This entry concerns a single T cell receptor (beta chain). Its cognate antigen has yet to be identified. No clone much larger than this one lies a single base away; base qualities are absent. This sample is drawn from a study of blood T cells in healthy people across ages (dated by TCRdb to the mid-2010s). A note on the overall study: Template switching captured roughly one uniquely barcoded TCR beta cDNA molecule per two T cells in model experiments. To track age-related changes in TCR beta repertoire diversity, the study relied on deep sequencing normalized with unique cDNA molecular identifiers. The donors were split into four age groups: young (average 16 years), middle-aged (roughly 39), aged (around 67) and long-lived (over 75). To avoid experimental bias, donors of different ages were randomly spread across the sequencing lanes. The study analyzed two additional independent replicas of 1 million unique cDNA reads from the same blood draw for two donors, one aged 18 to 30 and one aged 80 or older.

CDR1 ENHRY and CDR2 SYGVKD were looked up in the germline V gene. From the cysteine up to the phenylalanine, the CDR3 has a length of 12 residues. The sequence is cut down to CDR3 DNA, 36 bases in frame from base 1. V loses 6 bases of germline sequence and J loses 5 bases, and the interval between the two ends is 10 bases. The library was prepared using 5' RACE. Sequencing took place on an Illumina HiSeq 2500. The second PCR ran for about 7 to 11 cycles and used a J-beta primer mix along with a sample-barcoded 5' primer. Each TCR beta cDNA molecule received a unique molecular identifier from a template-switch 5' adaptor carrying 12 random nucleotides. At least 2.5 million CDR3-containing paired-end reads were obtained from each sample. All of the RNA was converted into first-strand cDNA using the Mint cDNA synthesis kit, with a TRBC-specific oligonucleotide serving as the primer. After uracil-DNA glycosylase treatment, a first 18-cycle PCR used universal primers M1SS and BC2_uni_R on all cDNA. Per the source publication's procedure: For normalization, 1 million high-quality reads were randomly selected from each sample, with every read carrying a distinct molecular identifier. Reads with shared molecular identifiers were discarded instead of being binned into consensus sequences. MiTCR, run with a Q25 quality threshold and the strictest error-elimination algorithm, handled CDR3 identification, clonotype clustering and error correction. A nonparametric unseen species model with Euler transformation was used to estimate a lower bound on total TCR beta diversity. The raw public reads went through TCRdb reprocessing: fastp at Q25, MiXCR clone calling, in-frame beta chains kept. Rows with one shared CDR3 protein collapse into an entry with the most common genes and DNA. TCRdb, not the authors, supplied the V and J calls. The table for this sample lists hundreds of thousands of distinct CDR3 sequences; about half of them were counted only once. The top ten hold around 18% of the sample.

General conclusions and limits of the study: The CMV infection status of donors was not known, potentially confounding age-related changes in expanded clonotypes. Compared with the aged group, more naive CD4+ T cells, fewer expanded clones and increased TCR diversity were shown by the long-lived group, suggesting age selection. Estimates of total diversity from one million sequenced T cells were regarded as lower bounds and underestimates. As age increased, observed TCR beta diversity per million T cells dropped in a roughly linear way, and a significant reduction was already evident by age 40. Bulk unsorted PBMC profiling prevented conclusive comparison of naive and antigen-experienced compartments. The percentage of naive T cells measured by flow cytometry correlated strongly with observed TCR beta diversity.

The 35 to 40 donors, aged about 6 to 95 years, were systemically healthy Caucasian individuals from Russia. Approximately 9.3 milliliters of peripheral blood were collected from each donor into EDTA-treated Vacutainer tubes. Ficoll-Paque density-gradient centrifugation was used to isolate PBMCs, with at least 6 million obtained per sample. Trizol reagent was used to extract total RNA from the PBMCs, yielding at least 6 micrograms per sample. Naive CD45RAhigh/CD27high T cell percentages were measured by flow cytometry on a PBMC aliquot from every donor. This TCR was sampled from a man older than 75 in good health. Here the chain combines TRBV10-3 and TRBJ2-5; a weak D assignment points to TRBD2 (6 bases agree). The material sequenced was blood. The DNA is as follows: TGTGCCATCAGAGGACTACCGGAGACCCAGTACTTC. Its protein product is CAIRGLPETQYF.